The clone carrying this T cell receptor (beta chain) appeared a few times. Its antigen is not known. This sample was included in a study of T-cell reconstitution after alpha-beta-depleted transplantation in children. The germline CDR1 and CDR2 sequences are SGHTA and FQGNSA. V was pared by 1 base and J by 3 bases, with 7 bases between. This CDR3 contains 14 residues. Notes on the study in general: One year after transplant, T-cell counts and diversity came mostly from newly produced T cells.

Library preparation (for TCRbeta) was performed with unique molecular identifiers. A single record per CDR3 protein comes from TCRdb applying MiXCR to the PCR reads. The sample has 450,000 to 550,000 distinct CDR3 sequences; about an eighth are singletons. The genes are TRBV7-2 and TRBJ2-4; D is ambiguous. The material was PBMCs, mostly from graft donor cells, obtained 180 days after TCRalphabeta/CD19-depleted stem cell transplant. This clonotype originated in a female patient aged 2-15 years who had a stem cell transplant for aplastic anemia, so the T cells may come from the graft donor. In DNA form, the CDR3 reads TGTGCCAGCAGCTTAGAGCCCTACAAAAACATTCAGTACTTC. Encoded protein: CASSLEPYKNIQYF.